Sequencing of this T cell receptor beta chain was carried out in a study of blood T cell repertoires in COVID-19. The CDR3 length is 15 residues. The germline gives CDR1 LGHNA, CDR2 YNFKEQ. V lost 4 bases to trimming and J lost 4 bases; unmatched junction nucleotides: 5. Repertoires were generated with immunoSEQ multiplex PCR, while TCRdb's copy carries only in-frame clones and drops some. This table has under 250,000 clones, roughly 85% appearing once. Patients of the Seattle cohort, enrolled during active infection, were followed longitudinally. The clonotype comes from a middle-aged man with COVID-19, enrolled during active disease. Specimen: peripheral blood. This chain uses TRBV4-2 with TRBJ2-1; 9 bases agree with TRBD1. CDR3 sequence: CASSRNRGQYNEQFF. The CDR3 nucleotides are TGTGCCAGCAGCCGTAACAGGGGGCAGTACAATGAGCAGTTCTTC.